This entry is about one TCR beta chain. The source of the sample is a study of blood T cell repertoires in COVID-19. The method was immunoSEQ multiplex PCR; TCRdb's version includes in-frame clones alone and lacks a portion of them. The sample lists 150,000 to 200,000 clones, 84% occurring once. The CDR3 runs 15 residues. Between the trimmed V and J ends, which lost 4 bases and 2 bases, there was a span of 12 bases. Germline values: CDR1 LNHDA, CDR2 SQIVND (reference sequence). This chain joins TRBV19 and TRBJ1-5; tentatively, D is TRBD1 (5 bases). Input material: PBMCs or T cells enriched from blood (not recorded which). This clonotype was obtained from a man aged 50-59 years who had recovered from COVID-19. CDR3: CASSTLDSRNQPQHF. In nucleotides, the CDR3 is TGTGCCAGTAGTACCTTAGACAGCCGCAATCAGCCCCAGCATTTT.